The 7 T cell receptor beta chains listed next were all sequenced from one sample in a study of T cells in localized non-small cell lung cancer. TCRdb's table, derived via immunoSEQ multiplex PCR, lists solely in-frame clones and lacks some. Of tens of thousands of clones listed, 80% to 90% are singletons. The sequencing used peripheral blood, collected before any cancer treatment. Source of these receptors: a woman aged 35 to 69 with stage I lung adenocarcinoma.

The J gene is TRBJ1-5, the V gene TRBV7-9; D is unresolved. This CDR3 contains 13 residues. The germline V gene has CDR1 SEHNR and CDR2 FQNEAQ (reference sequence). Trimming shortened V by 1 base and J by 1 base, and 2 bases separated the two germline ends. The CDR3 region is CASSLDSNQPQHF. The CDR3 region has the DNA TGTGCCAGCAGCTTAGACAGCAATCAGCCCCAGCATTTT.

The V gene is TRBV11-3, the J gene TRBJ2-1, with 7 positions matching TRBD2. CDR1 and CDR2 from the germline V gene are SGHNT and YENEEA. This CDR3 contains 15 residues. The V segment lost 3 bases and the J segment 3 bases; nucleotides outside the gene matches: 5. The CDR3 here is CASSFSLADYNEQFF. The CDR3 DNA is TGTGCCAGCAGCTTTTCCCTAGCGGACTACAATGAGCAGTTCTTC. The complete variable domain, with remaining parts taken from reference TRBV11-3 and TRBJ2-1, reads EAGVVQSPRYKIIEKKQPVAFWCNPISGHNTLYWYLQNLGQGPELLIRYENEEAVDDSQLPKDRFSAERLKGVDSTLKIQPAELGDSAVYLCASSFSLADYNEQFFGPGTRLTVL.

The sample holds one count of this clone. The chain couples TRBV27 to TRBJ1-2; D may be TRBD1 (5 bases). This CDR3 has 13 amino acids. CDR1 is MNHEY and CDR2 is SMNVEV in the germline V gene (reference sequence). Trimming removed 3 bases from V and 4 bases from J, with 9 bases in between. The CDR3 spells CASSFPGGYGYTF. The CDR3 DNA sequence: TGTGCCAGCAGTTTCCCCGGGGGCTATGGCTACACCTTC.

V usage is TRBV18 and J usage is TRBJ2-5, with a weak D call TRBD2 (5 bases). This CDR3 spans 16 amino acids. CDR1 is KGHSH, CDR2 LQKENI, per germline. Trimming stripped 4 bases from V and 5 bases from J, with 20 bases between. The CDR3 reads CASSLDSFGGLETQYF. The CDR3 nucleotides are TGTGCCAGCTCACTAGACTCGTTCGGAGGATTGGAGACCCAGTACTTC.

Notes on this clone: It may be a read error: a sequence one base away is much more abundant. The chain has TRBV14 and TRBJ1-5; D uncertain. Germline V gives CDR1 SGHDN, CDR2 FVKESK. V gave up 0 bases and J gave up 4 bases, with 4 bases separating them. CDR3 size: 13 residues. The CDR3 DNA is TGTGCCAGCAGCCAAGATCTAAATCAGCCCCAGCATTTT. Its protein is CASSQDLNQPQHF.

The chain has TRBV9 and TRBJ1-2, with D possibly matching TRBD1 (6 bases). The CDR3 sequence is 13 residues long. The V and J ends lost 3 bases and 2 bases respectively, with 8 bases between them. Germline V lookup: CDR1 SGDLS, CDR2 YYNGEE. CDR3 protein: CASSAGTNYGYTF. DNA for the CDR3: TGTGCCAGCAGCGCCGGGACAAACTATGGCTACACCTTC.

The chain links TRBV4-3 to TRBJ2-1; 10 nucleotides agree with TRBD2. CDR1 and CDR2 (germline): LGHNA, YSLEER. The CDR3 has 18 residues. After removal of 0 bases from V and 5 bases from J, the junction contained 10 bases not matched to a gene. Here the CDR3 DNA reads TGCGCCAGCAGCCAAGATGGCCTTAGCGGGGGGTTTAACAATGAGCAGTTCTTC. Its translation is CASSQDGLSGGFNNEQFF.